These 10 T cell receptor beta chains were sequenced from one sample in a study of blood T cell repertoires in COVID-19. Sequenced by immunoSEQ multiplex PCR; TCRdb stores in-frame clones only, minus some. The sample yields fewer than 400,000 clones, 85% seen once. Sequencing was carried out using peripheral blood. These TCRs come from a woman aged 18 to 35 with acute or convalescent COVID-19.

The J gene is TRBJ2-3, the V gene TRBV29-1; 7 positions match TRBD2. Trimming took 7 bases from V and 2 from J; bases not matched to a gene: 15. This CDR3 has 16 amino acids. The germline gives CDR1 SQVTM, CDR2 ANQGSEA. Here the CDR3 DNA reads TGCAGCGCCGGGGGAGGGGCCGATCGACTCACAGATACGCAGTATTTT. Translating it yields CSAGGGADRLTDTQYF.

The chain uses TRBV12-3 or TRBV12-4 and TRBJ2-7; D might be TRBD2 (6 bases). This CDR3 has 12 amino acids. Deletions cut 7 bases from V and 7 bases from J, with 14 bases between. CDR3 sequence reads: CASTRDWGEQYF. The DNA for the CDR3 is TGTGCCAGCACCAGGGACTGGGGGGAGCAGTACTTC.

This clone turned up a few times. The chain has TRBV29-1 and TRBJ2-3; D possibly corresponds to TRBD2 (6 bases). The germline CDR1 and CDR2 sequences are SQVTM and ANQGSEA. V lost 7 bases and J 2 bases, leaving 16 bases between the germline ends. The CDR3 is 14 residues long. In nucleotides, the CDR3 is TGCAGCGCCGCCTTGGGGGGAGCCACAGATACGCAGTATTTT. The encoded protein is CSAALGGATDTQYF.

This chain links TRBV27 with TRBJ1-1; D call uncertain. The CDR3 sequence is 13 residues long. Germline values: CDR1 MNHEY, CDR2 SMNVEV (reference sequence). The V gene lost 9 bases and the J gene lost 0 bases, with 11 bases spanning the gap. This CDR3 reads CASLGDMNTEAFF. CDR3 DNA: TGTGCCAGTCTGGGAGACATGAACACTGAAGCTTTCTTT.

The chain employs TRBV7-8 and TRBJ1-2; TRBD1 matches at 7 bases. Trimming at V came to 2 bases and at J to 4 bases, leaving 4 bases not matched to a gene. The germline V gene has CDR1 SGHVS and CDR2 FQNEAQ. There are 14 residues in the CDR3. The CDR3 region is CASSLSRDSYGYTF. The DNA for the CDR3 is TGTGCCAGCAGCTTATCCCGGGACAGCTATGGCTACACCTTC.

The chain uses TRBV7-9 and TRBJ2-5; the D is unclear. Trimming took 0 bases from V and 5 from J, leaving 4 bases between them. Germline V gene data show CDR1 as SEHNR and CDR2 as FQNEAQ (reference sequence). This CDR3 is 12 amino acids long. CDR3 region: CASSLAPETQYF. In nucleotides, the CDR3 is TGTGCCAGCAGCTTAGCCCCGGAGACCCAGTACTTC.

V and J are TRBV3-1 (or the pseudogene TRBV3-2) and TRBJ1-2; D is ambiguous. Trimming removed 0 bases from V and 5 bases from J, with 10 bases in between. Germline loops: CDR1 LGHDT, CDR2 YNNKEL (reference sequence). The CDR3 length is 14 residues. CDR3 amino acids: CASSQEIEGYGYTF. The CDR3 nucleotides are TGTGCCAGCAGCCAAGAGATAGAGGGATATGGCTACACCTTC.

The genes are TRBV9 and TRBJ2-3, with 11 nucleotides matching TRBD1. Losses at the gene ends were 5 bases for V and 5 bases for J; bases not matched to a gene: 7. Germline assignment: CDR1 SGDLS and CDR2 YYNGEE. The length of the CDR3 is 15 residues. Here the CDR3 reads CASSSGQGAGDTQYF. The CDR3 nucleotides are TGTGCCAGCAGTTCTGGACAGGGGGCAGGAGATACGCAGTATTTT.

Written as DNA, the CDR3 is TGTGCTAGTGGTCTTGAAGCTTTCTTT. Translated, it gives CASGLEAFF. V and J are TRBV12-5 and TRBJ1-1; D not certain. Between the trimmed V and J ends, which lost 5 bases and 7 bases, there was a span of 2 bases. The V gene's germline CDR1 is LGHNT and CDR2 FRNRAP. This CDR3 contains 9 residues.

This chain uses TRBV9 with TRBJ2-3, with TRBD1 as a possible D gene (5 bases). Trimming removed 0 bases from V and 0 bases from J, with 14 bases in between. CDR3 length: 17 residues. In germline, CDR1 is SGDLS, CDR2 YYNGEE. CDR3 bases: TGTGCCAGCAGCGTAGGATCGGACACCGCTAGCACAGATACGCAGTATTTT. It specifies CASSVGSDTASTDTQYF.